The present T cell receptor beta chain was sequenced within a study of blood T cell repertoires in COVID-19. TCRdb's copy holds only in-frame clones and misses some; the assay was immunoSEQ multiplex PCR. The table records 280,000 or so clones, roughly 90% of them present only once. The germline V gene has CDR1 KGHSH and CDR2 LQKENI. Trimming at V came to 2 bases and at J to 3 bases, leaving 4 bases not matched to a gene. The CDR3 totals 16 residues. The rearrangement uses TRBV18 and TRBJ1-3; 10 bases are a match to TRBD1. The receptor was isolated from a woman aged 50 to 60 who had been exposed to COVID-19. The sample consisted of PBMCs or T cells enriched from blood (not recorded which). CDR3 sequence reads: CASSPGTGVIGNTIYF. CDR3 bases: TGTGCCAGCTCACCAGGGACAGGGGTGATTGGAAACACCATATATTTT. Filled out from reference TRBV18 and TRBJ1-3, the complete variable domain reads NAGVMQNPRHLVRRRGQEARLRCSPMKGHSHVYWYRQLPEEGLKFMVYLQKENIIDESGMPKERFSAEFPKEGPSILRIQQVVRGDSAAYFCASSPGTGVIGNTIYFGEGSWLTVV.